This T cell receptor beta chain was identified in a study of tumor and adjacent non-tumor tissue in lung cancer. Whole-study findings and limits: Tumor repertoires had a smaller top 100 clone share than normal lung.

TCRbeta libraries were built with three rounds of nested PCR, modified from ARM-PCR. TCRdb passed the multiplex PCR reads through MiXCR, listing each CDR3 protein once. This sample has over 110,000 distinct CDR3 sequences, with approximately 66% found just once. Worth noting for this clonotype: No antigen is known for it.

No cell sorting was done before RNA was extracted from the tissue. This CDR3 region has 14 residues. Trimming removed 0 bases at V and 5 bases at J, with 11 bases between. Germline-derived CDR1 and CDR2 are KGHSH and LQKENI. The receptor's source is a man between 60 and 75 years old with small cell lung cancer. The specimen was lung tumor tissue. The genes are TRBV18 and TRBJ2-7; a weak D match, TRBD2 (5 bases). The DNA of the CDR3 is TGTGCCAGCTCACCACCGGCCGGGGTCCACGAGCAGTACTTC. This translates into CASSPPAGVHEQYF.